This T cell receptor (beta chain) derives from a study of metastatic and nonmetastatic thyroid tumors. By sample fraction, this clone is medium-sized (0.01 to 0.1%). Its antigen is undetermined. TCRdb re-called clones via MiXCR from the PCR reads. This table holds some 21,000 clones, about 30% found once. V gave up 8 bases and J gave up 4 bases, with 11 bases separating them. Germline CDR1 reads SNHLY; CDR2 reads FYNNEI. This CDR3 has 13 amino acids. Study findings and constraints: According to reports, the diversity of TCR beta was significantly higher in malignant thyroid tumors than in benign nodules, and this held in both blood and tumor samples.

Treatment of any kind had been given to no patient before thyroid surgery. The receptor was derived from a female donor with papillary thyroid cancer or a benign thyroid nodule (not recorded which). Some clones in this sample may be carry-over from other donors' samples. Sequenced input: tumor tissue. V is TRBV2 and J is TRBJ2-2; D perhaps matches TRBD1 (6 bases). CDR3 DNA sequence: TGTGCCAGCGCCGGGACAACCACCGGGGAGCTGTTTTTT. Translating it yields CASAGTTTGELFF.